The clone carrying this T cell receptor (beta chain) was seen more than once but under ten times. The ends were cut back, 3 bases at V and 3 bases at J, with 12 bases in the middle. The germline V gene has CDR1 SGHTA and CDR2 FQGNSA. This CDR3 region has 14 residues. The record originates from a study of blood T cell repertoires in COVID-19. Data came from immunoSEQ multiplex PCR; TCRdb stores just in-frame clones and leaves some out. The sample lists 25,000 to 30,000 clones; 80% to 90% were seen once. The clonotype originates from a man in his fifties or sixties with acute or convalescent COVID-19. V and J are TRBV7-2 and TRBJ2-7; D is ambiguous. Sequenced material: peripheral blood. The CDR3 region is CASSFEPPGYEQYF. Written as DNA, the CDR3 is TGTGCCAGCAGCTTTGAGCCTCCGGGCTACGAGCAGTACTTC.